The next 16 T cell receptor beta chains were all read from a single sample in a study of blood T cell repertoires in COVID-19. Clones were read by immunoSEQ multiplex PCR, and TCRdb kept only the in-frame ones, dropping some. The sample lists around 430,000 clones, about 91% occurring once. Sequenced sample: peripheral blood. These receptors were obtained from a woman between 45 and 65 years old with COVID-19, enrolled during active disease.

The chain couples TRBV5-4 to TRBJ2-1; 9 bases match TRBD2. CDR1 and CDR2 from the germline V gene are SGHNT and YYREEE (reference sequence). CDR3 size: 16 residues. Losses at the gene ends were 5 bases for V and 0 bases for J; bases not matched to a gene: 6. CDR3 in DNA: TGTGCCAGCAGTTTCGGCGGGGGGGCCTCCTACAATGAGCAGTTCTTC. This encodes CASSFGGGASYNEQFF. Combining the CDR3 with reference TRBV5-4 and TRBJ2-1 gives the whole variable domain ETGVTQSPTHLIKTRGQQVTLRCSSQSGHNTVSWYQQALGQGPQFIFQYYREEENGRGNFPPRFSGLQFPNYSSELNVNALELDDSALYLCASSFGGGASYNEQFFGPGTRLTVL.

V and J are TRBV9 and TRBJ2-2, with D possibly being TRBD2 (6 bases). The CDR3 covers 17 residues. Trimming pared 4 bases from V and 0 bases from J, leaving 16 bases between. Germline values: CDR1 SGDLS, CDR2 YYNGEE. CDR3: CASSLRLSGPNTGELFF. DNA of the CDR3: TGTGCCAGCAGCCTACGCCTTAGCGGCCCGAACACCGGGGAGCTGTTTTTT.

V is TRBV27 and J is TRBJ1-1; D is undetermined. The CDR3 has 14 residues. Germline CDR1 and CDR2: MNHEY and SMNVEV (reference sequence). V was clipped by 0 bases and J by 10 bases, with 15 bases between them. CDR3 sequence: CASSLSFRGMGAFF. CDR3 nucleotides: TGTGCCAGCAGTTTATCGTTTCGGGGAATGGGAGCTTTCTTT.

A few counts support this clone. The CDR3 loop reads CASSLTGQGLSHGYTF. CDR3 nucleotides: TGTGCCAGCAGCCTAACGGGGCAGGGGTTATCCCATGGCTACACCTTC. J is TRBJ1-2 and V is TRBV3-1 (or the pseudogene TRBV3-2), with TRBD1 as a possible D gene (6 bases). The V and J ends lost 4 bases and 6 bases respectively, with 21 bases between them. The CDR3 spans 16 residues. Germline V gene lookup returns CDR1 LGHDT and CDR2 YNNKEL (reference sequence).

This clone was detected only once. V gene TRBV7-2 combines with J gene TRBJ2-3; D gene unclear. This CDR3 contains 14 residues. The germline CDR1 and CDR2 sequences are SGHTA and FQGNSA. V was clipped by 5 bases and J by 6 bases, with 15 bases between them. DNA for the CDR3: TGTGCCAGCAGCCAGATAAGCAGGAAGGATACGCAGTATTTT. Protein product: CASSQISRKDTQYF.

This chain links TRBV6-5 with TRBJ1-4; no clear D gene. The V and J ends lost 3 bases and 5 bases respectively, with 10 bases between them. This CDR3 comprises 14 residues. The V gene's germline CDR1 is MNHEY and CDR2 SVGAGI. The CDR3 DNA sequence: TGTGCCAGCAGTTATGGGCAGCACAATGAAAAACTGTTTTTT. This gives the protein CASSYGQHNEKLFF.

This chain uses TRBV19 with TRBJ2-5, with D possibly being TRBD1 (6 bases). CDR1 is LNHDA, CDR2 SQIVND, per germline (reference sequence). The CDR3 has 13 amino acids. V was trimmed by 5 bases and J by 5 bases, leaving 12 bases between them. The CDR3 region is CASSHGGRETQYF. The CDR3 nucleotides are TGTGCCAGTAGTCATGGGGGCCGGGAGACCCAGTACTTC.

Here the CDR3 reads CASSLISPEKLFF. For the CDR3, the DNA is TGTGCCAGCAGTTTAATCAGTCCAGAAAAACTGTTTTTT. This sequence joins TRBV12-3 or TRBV12-4 and TRBJ1-4; no definite D call. The CDR3 contains 13 residues. Trimming stripped 2 bases from V and 8 bases from J, with 9 bases between.

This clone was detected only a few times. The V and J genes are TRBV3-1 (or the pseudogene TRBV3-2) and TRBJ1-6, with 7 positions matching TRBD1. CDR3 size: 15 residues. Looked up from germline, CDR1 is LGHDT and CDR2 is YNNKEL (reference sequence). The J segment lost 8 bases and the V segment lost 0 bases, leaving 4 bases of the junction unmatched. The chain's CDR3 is CASSQERTGDSPLHF. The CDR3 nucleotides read TGTGCCAGCAGCCAAGAGAGGACAGGTGATTCACCCCTCCACTTT.

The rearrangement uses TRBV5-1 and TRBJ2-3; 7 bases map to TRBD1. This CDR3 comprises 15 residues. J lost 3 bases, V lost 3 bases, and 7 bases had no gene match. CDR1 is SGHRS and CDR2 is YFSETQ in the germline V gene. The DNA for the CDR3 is TGCGCCAGCAGCTACCGGGACAGTAGTACAGATACGCAGTATTTT. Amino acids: CASSYRDSSTDTQYF.

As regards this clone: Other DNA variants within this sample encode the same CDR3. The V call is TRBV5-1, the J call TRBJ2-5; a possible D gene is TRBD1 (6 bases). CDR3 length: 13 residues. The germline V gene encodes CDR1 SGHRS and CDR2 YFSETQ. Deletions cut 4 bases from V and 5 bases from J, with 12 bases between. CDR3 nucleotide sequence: TGCGCCAGCAGCCTGGGGGCTGGGGAGACCCAGTACTTC. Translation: CASSLGAGETQYF.

The CDR3 spells CASIRWGANVLTF. CDR3 DNA sequence: TGTGCCAGCATCCGGTGGGGGGCCAACGTCCTGACTTTC. The chain couples TRBV12-3 or TRBV12-4 to TRBJ2-6; D is ambiguous. Trimming shortened V by 7 bases and J by 4 bases, and 8 bases separated the two germline ends. The CDR3 contains 13 residues.

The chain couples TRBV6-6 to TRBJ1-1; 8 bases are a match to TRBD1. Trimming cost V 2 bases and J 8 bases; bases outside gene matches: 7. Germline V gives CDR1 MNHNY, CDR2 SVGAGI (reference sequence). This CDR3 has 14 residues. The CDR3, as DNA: TGTGCCAGCAGTTACCAACAGGGGGGACAGGAAGCTTTCTTT. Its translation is CASSYQQGGQEAFF.

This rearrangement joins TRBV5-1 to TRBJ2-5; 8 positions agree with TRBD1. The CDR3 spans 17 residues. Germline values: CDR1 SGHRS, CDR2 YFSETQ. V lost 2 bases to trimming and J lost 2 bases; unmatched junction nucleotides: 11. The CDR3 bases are TGCGCCAGCAGCTTCCCAGGGGGCTCATCGGAGCAAGAGACCCAGTACTTC. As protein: CASSFPGGSSEQETQYF.

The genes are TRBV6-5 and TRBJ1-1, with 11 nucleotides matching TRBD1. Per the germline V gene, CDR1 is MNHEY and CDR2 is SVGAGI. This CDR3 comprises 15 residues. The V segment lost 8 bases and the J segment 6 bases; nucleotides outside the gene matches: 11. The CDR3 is CASERGQGALAEAFF. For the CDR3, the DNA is TGTGCCAGCGAGCGAGGACAGGGGGCTCTCGCTGAAGCTTTCTTT.

This CDR3 is CASSQWAGSNTEAFF. As DNA, the CDR3 is TGCGCCAGCAGCCAATGGGCAGGGTCGAACACTGAAGCTTTCTTT. V gene TRBV4-1 combines with J gene TRBJ1-1; perhaps TRBD1 as D (5 bases). With 2 bases removed from V and 1 base from J, the gap between germline ends came to 11 bases. The CDR3 consists of 15 residues. The germline gives CDR1 MGHRA, CDR2 YSYEKL.